This is a list of T cell receptor beta chains from one sample in a study of beta chain features in type 1 diabetes. Clones were sequenced by immunoSEQ multiplex PCR, and TCRdb holds only the in-frame ones, with some missing. Among over 200,000 clones listed, 11% were seen once. Sequenced input: naive CD4+ T cells from blood. The receptors derive from a man under 40 with type 1 diabetes. Both conserved end residues are part of each CDR3. The D gene is left open where the match is weak. Clone size is given for some rows only: seen once, a few or many times, or a class if the clone is expanded.

>NA|TRBV14|TRBJ1-2|few
CASSPLKGQTSFYGYTF
TGTGCCAGCAGCCCCTTGAAAGGACAGACTTCTTTCTATGGCTACACCTTC
>NA|TRBV5-1|TRBJ2-5|few
CASSLEGVETQYF
TGCGCCAGCAGCTTGGAGGGGGTAGAGACCCAGTACTTC
>TRBD1|TRBV2|TRBJ1-5|few
CASSGGTGKPQHF
TGTGCCAGCAGTGGCGGGACAGGCAAGCCCCAGCATTTT
>NA|TRBV7-2|TRBJ1-1|few
CASSYDRSTEAFF
TGTGCCAGCAGCTATGACAGGAGCACTGAAGCTTTCTTT
>NA|TRBV6-5|TRBJ1-1|few
CASSYLGHGEAFF
TGTGCCAGCAGTTACCTCGGACATGGGGAAGCTTTCTTT
>TRBD1|TRBV7-6|TRBJ2-1|few
CASSSGQGYSRVLNEQFF
TGTGCCAGCAGCTCTGGACAGGGGTACTCCCGTGTCCTCAATGAGCAGTTCTTC
>NA|TRBV30|TRBJ1-2|NA
CAWSTRDGYTF
TGTGCCTGGAGTACGAGAGATGGCTACACCTTC
>TRBD1|TRBV18|TRBJ2-1|NA
CASSTNPGTENEQFF
TGTGCCAGCTCAACCAACCCCGGGACAGAGAATGAGCAGTTCTTC
>NA|TRBV19|TRBJ1-4|few
CASSPQASNEKLFF
TGTGCCAGTAGTCCACAGGCGTCTAATGAAAAACTGTTTTTT
>NA|TRBV5-1|TRBJ2-3|NA
CASSPLRASDTQYF
TGCGCCAGCAGCCCCCTGAGGGCCTCAGATACGCAGTATTTT
>NA|TRBV7-9|TRBJ1-5|few
CASSPETGYQPQHF
TGTGCCAGCAGCCCAGAAACAGGGTACCAGCCCCAGCATTTT
>NA|TRBV5-6|TRBJ1-1|few
CASSYYYRSTEAFF
TGTGCCAGCAGCTACTATTACAGGTCCACTGAAGCTTTCTTT
>NA|TRBV6-5|TRBJ1-2|few
CASSYERQYGYTF
TGTGCCAGCAGTTACGAGCGACAGTATGGCTACACCTTC
>NA|TRBV5-4|TRBJ1-6|few
CASTVPQYNSPLHF
TGTGCCAGCACCGTACCGCAGTATAATTCACCCCTCCACTTT
>NA|TRBV12-5|TRBJ2-5|few
CASGPRFGETQYF
TGTGCTAGTGGCCCTCGCTTCGGGGAGACCCAGTACTTC
>NA|TRBV7-2|TRBJ2-3|NA
CASSSQDGSITQYF
TGTGCCAGCAGCTCACAGGACGGCTCTATTACGCAGTATTTT
>NA|TRBV7-8|TRBJ1-2|few
CASSLDSNYGYTF
TGTGCCAGCAGCCTCGACAGTAACTATGGCTACACCTTC
>TRBD1|TRBV2|TRBJ2-7|NA
CASSGPPGQANYEQYF
TGTGCCAGCAGCGGACCACCGGGACAGGCGAACTACGAGCAGTACTTC
>NA|TRBV11-2|TRBJ1-4|NA
CASSRTGNEKLFF
TGTGCCAGCAGCCGGACGGGGAATGAAAAACTGTTTTTT